This T cell receptor beta chain appears in the sequencing data of a study of CXCR3-negative and CXCR3-positive naive CD8 T cells. Looked up from germline, CDR1 is MDHEN and CDR2 is SYDVKM. The CDR3 contains 13 residues. The TRB cDNA libraries were prepared by 5' RACE with UMI labels. TCRdb derives one entry per CDR3 protein from the 5' RACE reads, leaving out DNA. This sample's clone table lists about 43,000 distinct CDR3 sequences. The sequence was collected from a human donor in good health. Some clones in this sample may be carry-over from other donors' samples. Source material: memory CD8+ T cells from blood. This chain joins TRBV28 and TRBJ2-1. The CDR3 loop reads CASTSPSYNEQFF.